The sequence of this TCR beta chain was determined in a study of blood T cell repertoires in COVID-19. About the research overall: Specimens from acute and convalescent COVID-19 originated in the United States, Italy and Spain.

In the original processing: Amplifying reference gene primers gave estimates of nucleated cell counts. The data were produced by immunoSEQ multiplex PCR, yet TCRdb's version contains in-frame clones alone and is incomplete. V, J and clone size derive from that table, while D and trimming were established from the DNA sequence. The sample lists 150,000 to 250,000 clones, almost 85% occurring once. Looked up from germline, CDR1 is SGHNT and CDR2 is YYREEE (reference sequence). Trimming shortened V by 4 bases and J by 3 bases, and 20 bases separated the two germline ends. There are 16 residues in the CDR3.

The sequence came from a human donor with acute or convalescent COVID-19. The donor label of this sample is uncertain. The sample comprised peripheral blood. The chain has TRBV5-4 and TRBJ2-7; possibly TRBD2 for D (7 bases). The CDR3 sequence: CASSAPGGQGYYEQYF. DNA of the CDR3: TGTGCCAGCAGCGCCCCGGGGGGCCAGGGATACTACGAGCAGTACTTC.